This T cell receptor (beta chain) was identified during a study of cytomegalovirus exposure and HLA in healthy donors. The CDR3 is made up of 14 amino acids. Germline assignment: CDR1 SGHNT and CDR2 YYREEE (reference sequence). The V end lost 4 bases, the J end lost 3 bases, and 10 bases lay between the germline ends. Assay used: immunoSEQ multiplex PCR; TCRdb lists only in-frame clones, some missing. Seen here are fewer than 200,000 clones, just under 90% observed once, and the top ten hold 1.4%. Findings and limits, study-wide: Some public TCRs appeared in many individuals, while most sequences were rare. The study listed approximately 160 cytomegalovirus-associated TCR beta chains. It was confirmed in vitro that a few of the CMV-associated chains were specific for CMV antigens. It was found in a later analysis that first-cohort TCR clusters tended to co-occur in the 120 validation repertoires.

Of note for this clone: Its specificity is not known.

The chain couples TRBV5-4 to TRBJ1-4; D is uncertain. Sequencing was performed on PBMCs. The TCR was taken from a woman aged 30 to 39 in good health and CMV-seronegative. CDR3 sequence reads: CASSAEGANEKLFF. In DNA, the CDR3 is TGTGCCAGCAGCGCAGAGGGAGCTAATGAAAAACTGTTTTTT.